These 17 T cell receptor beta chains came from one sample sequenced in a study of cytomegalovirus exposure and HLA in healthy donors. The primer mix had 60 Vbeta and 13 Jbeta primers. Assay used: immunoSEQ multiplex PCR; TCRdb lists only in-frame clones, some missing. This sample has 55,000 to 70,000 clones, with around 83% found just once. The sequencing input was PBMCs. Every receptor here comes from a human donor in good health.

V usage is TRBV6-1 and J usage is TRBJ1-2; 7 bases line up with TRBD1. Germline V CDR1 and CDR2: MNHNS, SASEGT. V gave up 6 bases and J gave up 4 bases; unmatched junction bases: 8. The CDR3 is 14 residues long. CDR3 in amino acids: CASRRTGAGYGYTF. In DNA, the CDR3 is TGTGCCAGCAGGCGCACAGGGGCCGGCTATGGCTACACCTTC.

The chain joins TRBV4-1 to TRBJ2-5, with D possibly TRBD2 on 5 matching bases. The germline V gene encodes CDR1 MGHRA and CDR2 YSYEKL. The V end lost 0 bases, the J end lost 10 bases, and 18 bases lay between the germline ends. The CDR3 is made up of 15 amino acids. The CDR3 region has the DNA TGCGCCAGCAGCCAAGACGGGGTACCCATGGTAGGCCAGTACTTC. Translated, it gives CASSQDGVPMVGQYF.

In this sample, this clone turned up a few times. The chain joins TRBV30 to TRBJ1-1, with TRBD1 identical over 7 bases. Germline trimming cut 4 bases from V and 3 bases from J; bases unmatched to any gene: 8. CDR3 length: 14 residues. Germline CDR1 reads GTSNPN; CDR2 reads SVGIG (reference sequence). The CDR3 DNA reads TGTGCCTGGACCCAGCCGGGACAGTACACTGAAGCTTTCTTT. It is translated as CAWTQPGQYTEAFF.

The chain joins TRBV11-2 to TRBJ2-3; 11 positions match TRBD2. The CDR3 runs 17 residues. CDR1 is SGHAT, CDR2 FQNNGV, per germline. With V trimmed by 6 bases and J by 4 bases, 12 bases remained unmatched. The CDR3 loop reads CASRIAGGPGLSDTQYF. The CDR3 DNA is TGTGCCAGCAGAATAGCGGGAGGGCCGGGATTGTCAGATACGCAGTATTTT.

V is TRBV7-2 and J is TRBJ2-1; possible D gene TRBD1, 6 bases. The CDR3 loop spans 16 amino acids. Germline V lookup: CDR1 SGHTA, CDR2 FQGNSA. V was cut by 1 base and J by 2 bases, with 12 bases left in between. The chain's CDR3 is CASSLVGAYAYNEQFF. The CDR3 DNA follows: TGTGCCAGCAGCTTAGTGGGGGCCTACGCCTACAATGAGCAGTTCTTC.

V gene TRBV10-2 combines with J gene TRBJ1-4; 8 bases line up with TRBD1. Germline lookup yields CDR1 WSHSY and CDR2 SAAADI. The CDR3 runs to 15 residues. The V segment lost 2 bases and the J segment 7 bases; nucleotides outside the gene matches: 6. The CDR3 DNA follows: TGCGCCAGCAGTGAGGGCCAGGGGGCGTTTGAAAAACTGTTTTTT. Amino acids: CASSEGQGAFEKLFF.

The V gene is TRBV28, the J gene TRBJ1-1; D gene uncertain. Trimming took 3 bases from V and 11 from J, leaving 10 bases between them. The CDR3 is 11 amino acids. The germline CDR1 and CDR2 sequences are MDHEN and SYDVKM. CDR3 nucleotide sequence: TGTGCCAGCAGTTTGGGCAGTTGGGCTTTCTTT. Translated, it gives CASSLGSWAFF. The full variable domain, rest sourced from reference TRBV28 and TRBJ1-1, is DVKVTQSSRYLVKRTGEKVFLECVQDMDHENMFWYRQDPGLGLRLIYFSYDVKMKEKGDIPEGYSVSREKKERFSLILESASTNQTSMYLCASSLGSWAFFGQGTRLTVV.

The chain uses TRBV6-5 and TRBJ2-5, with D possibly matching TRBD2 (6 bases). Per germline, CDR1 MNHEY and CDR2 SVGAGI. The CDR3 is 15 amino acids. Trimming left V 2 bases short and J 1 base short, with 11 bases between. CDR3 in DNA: TGTGCCAGCAGTTACACCTTGGGGGGCCAAGAGACCCAGTACTTC. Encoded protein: CASSYTLGGQETQYF.

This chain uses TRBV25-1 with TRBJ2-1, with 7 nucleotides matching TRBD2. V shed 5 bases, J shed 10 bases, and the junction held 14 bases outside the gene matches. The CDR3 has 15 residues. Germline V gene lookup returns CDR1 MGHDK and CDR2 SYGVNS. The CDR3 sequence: CASSPSLGGGEEQFF. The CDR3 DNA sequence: TGTGCCAGCAGTCCCTCACTAGGCGGGGGTGAAGAGCAGTTCTTC.

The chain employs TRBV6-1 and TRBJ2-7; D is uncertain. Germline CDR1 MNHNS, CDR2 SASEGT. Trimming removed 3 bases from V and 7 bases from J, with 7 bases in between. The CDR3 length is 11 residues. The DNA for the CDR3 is TGTGCCAGCAGTGACTTAGAGGAGCAGTACTTC. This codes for CASSDLEEQYF.

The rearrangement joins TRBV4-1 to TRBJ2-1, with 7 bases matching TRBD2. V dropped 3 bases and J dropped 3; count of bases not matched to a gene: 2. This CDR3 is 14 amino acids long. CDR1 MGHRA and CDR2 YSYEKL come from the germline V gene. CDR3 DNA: TGCGCCAGCAGCCAGGGCGGGAGCTACAATGAGCAGTTCTTC. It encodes CASSQGGSYNEQFF.

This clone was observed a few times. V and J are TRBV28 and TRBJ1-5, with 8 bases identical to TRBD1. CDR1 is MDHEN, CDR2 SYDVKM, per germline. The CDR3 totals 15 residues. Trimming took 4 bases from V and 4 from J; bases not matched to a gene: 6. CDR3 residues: CASSSRDRRNQPQHF. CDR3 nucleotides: TGTGCCAGCAGTTCTCGGGACAGGCGTAATCAGCCCCAGCATTTT. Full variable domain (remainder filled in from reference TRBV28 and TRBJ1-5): DVKVTQSSRYLVKRTGEKVFLECVQDMDHENMFWYRQDPGLGLRLIYFSYDVKMKEKGDIPEGYSVSREKKERFSLILESASTNQTSMYLCASSSRDRRNQPQHFGDGTRLSIL.

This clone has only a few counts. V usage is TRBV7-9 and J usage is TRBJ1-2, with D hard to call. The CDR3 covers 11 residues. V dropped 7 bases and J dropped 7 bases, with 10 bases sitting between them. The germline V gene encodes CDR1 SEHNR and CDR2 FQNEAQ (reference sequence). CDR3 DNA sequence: TGTGCCAGCACCGACGAGGGTGGCTACACCTTC. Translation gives CASTDEGGYTF.

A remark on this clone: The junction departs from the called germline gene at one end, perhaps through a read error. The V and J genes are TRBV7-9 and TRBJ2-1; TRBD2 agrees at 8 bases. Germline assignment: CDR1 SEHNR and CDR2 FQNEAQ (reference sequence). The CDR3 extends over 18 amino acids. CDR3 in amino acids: CSSSHTGGGGSSYNEQFF. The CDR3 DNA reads TGTTCCAGCAGCCATACGGGAGGGGGAGGGAGCTCCTACAATGAGCAGTTCTTC. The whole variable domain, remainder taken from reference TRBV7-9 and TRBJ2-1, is DTGVSQNPRHKITKRGQNVTFRCDPISEHNRLYWYRQTLGQGPEFLTYFQNEAQLEKSRLLSDRFSAERPKGSFSTLEIQRTEQGDSAMYLCSSSHTGGGGSSYNEQFFGPGTRLTVL.

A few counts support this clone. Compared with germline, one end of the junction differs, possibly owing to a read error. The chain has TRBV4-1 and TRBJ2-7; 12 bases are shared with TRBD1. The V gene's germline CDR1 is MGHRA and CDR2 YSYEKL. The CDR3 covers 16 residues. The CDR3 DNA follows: TGTGCCAGCAGCGCAAATCCCGGGACAGGGGGCGACGAGCAGTACTTC. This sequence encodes CASSANPGTGGDEQYF.

CDR3 loop: CASNPDRPRDQPQHF. Written as DNA, the CDR3 is TGTGCCAGTAATCCGGATAGGCCGCGGGATCAGCCCCAGCATTTT. J is TRBJ1-5 and V is TRBV19; no definite D call. Trimming removed 7 bases from V and 5 bases from J, with 18 bases in between. CDR3 length: 15 amino acids. Per germline, CDR1 LNHDA and CDR2 SQIVND (reference sequence).

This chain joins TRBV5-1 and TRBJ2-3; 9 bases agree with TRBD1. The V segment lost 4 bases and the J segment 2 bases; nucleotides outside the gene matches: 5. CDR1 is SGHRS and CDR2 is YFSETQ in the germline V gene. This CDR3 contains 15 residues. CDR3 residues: CASSPWTGDTDTQYF. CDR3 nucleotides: TGCGCCAGCAGCCCCTGGACAGGGGACACAGATACGCAGTATTTT.